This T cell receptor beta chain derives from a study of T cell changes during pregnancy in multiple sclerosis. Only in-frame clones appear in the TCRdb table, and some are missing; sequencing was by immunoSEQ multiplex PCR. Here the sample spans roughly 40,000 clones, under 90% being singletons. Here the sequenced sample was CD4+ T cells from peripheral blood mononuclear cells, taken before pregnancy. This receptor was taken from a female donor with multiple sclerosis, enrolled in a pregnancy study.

The CDR3 spells CASSPRGNPNYGYTF. In DNA form, the CDR3 reads TGTGCCAGCAGCCCGAGGGGGAATCCTAACTATGGCTACACCTTC. The chain has TRBV9 and TRBJ1-2; D is perhaps TRBD1 (6 bases). The V gene lost 4 bases and the J gene lost 0 bases, with 13 bases spanning the gap. The CDR3 runs 15 residues. From germline, CDR1 is SGDLS and CDR2 YYNGEE.